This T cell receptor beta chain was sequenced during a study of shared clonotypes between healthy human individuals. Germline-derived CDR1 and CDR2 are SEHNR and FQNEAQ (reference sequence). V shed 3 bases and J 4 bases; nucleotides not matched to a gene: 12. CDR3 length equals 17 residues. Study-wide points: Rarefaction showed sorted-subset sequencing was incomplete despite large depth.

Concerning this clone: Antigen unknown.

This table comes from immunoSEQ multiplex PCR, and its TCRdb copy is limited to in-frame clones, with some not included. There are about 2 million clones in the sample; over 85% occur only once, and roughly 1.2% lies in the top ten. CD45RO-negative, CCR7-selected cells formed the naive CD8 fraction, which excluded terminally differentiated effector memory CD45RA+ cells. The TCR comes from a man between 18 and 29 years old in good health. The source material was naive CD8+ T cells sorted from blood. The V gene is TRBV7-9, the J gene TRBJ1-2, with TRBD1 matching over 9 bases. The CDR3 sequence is CASSFSLRDRVRYGYTF. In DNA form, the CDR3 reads TGTGCCAGCAGCTTCTCACTCCGGGACAGGGTGCGCTATGGCTACACCTTC.